This T cell receptor beta chain was recovered during a study of blood T cell repertoires in COVID-19 (dated by TCRdb to about 2020). Turning to the overall study: Collaborator samples came from the United States, Italy and Spain and covered acute and convalescent phases of COVID-19. Deeply sampled blood TCRbeta repertoires from subjects exposed to, actively infected with, or recovered from COVID-19 were included in the dataset. Sample metadata almost always included a de-identified subject ID, COVID-19 status, age in years and sex. The repertoires were released in a freely available public database intended as a resource for research on the immune response to SARS-CoV-2. The samples were drawn from the first 160 participants of the ongoing ImmuneRACE study and from 1,254 subjects provided by 6 global collaborators. The material from the prospective study consisted of cDNA or gDNA derived from T cells, B-cell-depleted T cells, or PBMCs. Where available, HLA class I and class II types were obtained from metadata supplied by the sample provider rather than from assay-based typing. Broader findings and caveats from the paper: How much clinical and demographic metadata was included differed by source and by participant, and the metadata was provided uncurated.

The germline V gene gives CDR1 as SGDLS and CDR2 as YYNGEE. The CDR3 has 15 amino acids, counting the end cysteine and phenylalanine. Left in the record is the CDR3 DNA by itself, 45 bases read in frame from the first base. For this chain, trimming is 0 bases at the V end and 0 bases at the J end, and the number of junction bases without a gene match is 3. Details on this clone: Its antigen target is currently unknown. Base-call qualities are not available, and no considerably larger clone is one nucleotide away.

Each collaborating institution followed its own protocols to collect whole blood in K2EDTA tubes. For TCRbeta analysis, collaborator samples were shipped as frozen whole blood, as isolated PBMCs, or as DNA extracted from either sample type. TCRbeta CDR3 regions were amplified from genomic DNA using the immunoSEQ Assay, a bias-controlled multiplex PCR. In the source study's methods: Nucleated cell counts per sample were estimated from amplification of reference gene primers within the assay. To quantify the absolute abundance of each unique TCRbeta CDR3 rearrangement, sequence reads were collapsed and filtered. Productive Simpson clonality was computed per sample as the square root of Simpson's diversity index over productive rearrangements. Not all clones reach the TCRdb copy of this immuneACCESS table, which keeps in-frame sequences only. Checked studies attribute under half of the gap to unresolved V genes and leave the rest unexplained. The DNA gave D and trimming, while V, J and clone size come from that table. For this sample there are some 150,000 clones; approximately 80% appear just once. The ten largest clones take up approximately 10% of the sample.

The clonotype originates from a woman between 50 and 59 years old with acute or convalescent COVID-19. Sequenced: peripheral blood. This chain joins TRBV9 to TRBJ2-7, with 7 middle bases fitting TRBD1. CDR3 protein: CASSVASGGSYEQYF. In nucleotides, the sequence is TGTGCCAGCAGCGTAGCTTCAGGGGGCTCCTACGAGCAGTACTTC. This CDR3, with the reference TRBV9 and TRBJ2-7 proteins standing in past its ends, gives the full variable domain DSGVTQTPKHLITATGQRVTLRCSPRSGDLSVYWYQQSLDQGLQFLIQYYNGEERAKGNILERFSAQQFPDLHSELNLSSLELGDSALYFCASSVASGGSYEQYFGPGTRLTVT.